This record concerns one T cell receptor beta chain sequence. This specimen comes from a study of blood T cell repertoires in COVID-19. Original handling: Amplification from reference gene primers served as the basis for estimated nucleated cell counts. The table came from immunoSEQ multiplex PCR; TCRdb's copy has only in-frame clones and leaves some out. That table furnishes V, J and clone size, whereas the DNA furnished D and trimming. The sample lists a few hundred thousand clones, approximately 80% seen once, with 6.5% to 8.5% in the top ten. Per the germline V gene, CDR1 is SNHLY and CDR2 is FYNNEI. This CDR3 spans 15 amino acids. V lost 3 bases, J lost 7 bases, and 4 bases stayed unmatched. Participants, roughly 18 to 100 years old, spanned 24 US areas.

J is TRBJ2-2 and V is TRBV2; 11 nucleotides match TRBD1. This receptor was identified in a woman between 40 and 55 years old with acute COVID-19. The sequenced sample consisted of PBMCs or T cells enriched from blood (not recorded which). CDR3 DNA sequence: TGTGCCAGCAGTGAGGACAGGGGGCGTATCGGGGAGCTGTTTTTT. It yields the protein CASSEDRGRIGELFF.